The rows below give T cell receptor beta chains drawn from one sample of a study of blood T cell repertoires in COVID-19. Here immunoSEQ multiplex PCR was the method, and the copy in TCRdb shows in-frame clones only, minus some. The sample yields about 170,000 clones, under 90% seen once. Material: peripheral blood. The receptor source for this set is a woman older than 75 with acute or convalescent COVID-19. The CDR3 runs from the conserved cysteine through the conserved F or W. Fields, in order: D gene, V gene, J gene, CDR3 DNA, CDR3 protein. The D gene is left open where the match is weak.

D gene: .; V gene: TRBV5-1; J gene: TRBJ1-2; CDR3 DNA: TGCGCCAGCAGCCTACAGGGTTGGTATGGCTACACCTTC; CDR3 protein: CASSLQGWYGYTF
D gene: .; V gene: TRBV6-5; J gene: TRBJ1-1; CDR3 DNA: TGTGCCAGCAGTCTCTCCGGGGAAGCTTTCTTT; CDR3 protein: CASSLSGEAFF
D gene: .; V gene: TRBV5-1; J gene: TRBJ1-4; CDR3 DNA: TGCGCCAGCAGCTTGGGGGCAGGGGCCTCCTTAAATGAAAAACTGTTTTTT; CDR3 protein: CASSLGAGASLNEKLFF
D gene: .; V gene: TRBV11-2; J gene: TRBJ2-2; CDR3 DNA: TGTGCCAGCAGCTGGGGGGGGCCCGGGGAGCTGTTTTTT; CDR3 protein: CASSWGGPGELFF
D gene: .; V gene: TRBV7-2; J gene: TRBJ2-2; CDR3 DNA: TGTGCCAGCAGCTTAAATGGAGATTTGAACACCGGGGAGCTGTTTTTT; CDR3 protein: CASSLNGDLNTGELFF
D gene: TRBD1; V gene: TRBV5-6; J gene: TRBJ1-2; CDR3 DNA: TGTGCCAGCAGCCGCTACGGGACAGAGTATGGCTACACCTTC; CDR3 protein: CASSRYGTEYGYTF
D gene: TRBD2; V gene: TRBV9; J gene: TRBJ2-3; CDR3 DNA: TGTGCCAGCAGCGCAAACCGGGACAGAAGAAGTAGCGGGAGAATTTCGGATACGCAGTATTTT; CDR3 protein: CASSANRDRRSSGRISDTQYF
D gene: .; V gene: TRBV30; J gene: TRBJ1-3; CDR3 DNA: TGTGCCTGGGCTACTGGAAACACCATATATTTT; CDR3 protein: CAWATGNTIYF
D gene: TRBD1; V gene: TRBV5-5; J gene: TRBJ1-4; CDR3 DNA: TGTGCCAGCAGCTTGGTAGACAGGGCTCCTGAAAAACTGTTTTTT; CDR3 protein: CASSLVDRAPEKLFF
D gene: .; V gene: TRBV5-1; J gene: TRBJ2-1; CDR3 DNA: TGCGCCAGCAGCTCGAGCGCGAAGTTTTACAATGAGCAGTTCTTC; CDR3 protein: CASSSSAKFYNEQFF
D gene: TRBD1; V gene: TRBV4-1; J gene: TRBJ1-4; CDR3 DNA: TGCGCCAGCAGCCAAGGGGGACAGGGCTATCTTCAACTAGAGAATGAAAAACTGTTTTTT; CDR3 protein: CASSQGGQGYLQLENEKLFF
D gene: TRBD2; V gene: TRBV15; J gene: TRBJ2-5; CDR3 DNA: TGTGCCACCAGCAGATTGACTAGCGGGGGGTACCAAGAGACCCAGTACTTC; CDR3 protein: CATSRLTSGGYQETQYF
D gene: TRBD1; V gene: TRBV9; J gene: TRBJ1-6; CDR3 DNA: TGTGCCAGCAGCACAAGCGACAGGGGCACCTCCTATAATTCACCCCTCCACTTT; CDR3 protein: CASSTSDRGTSYNSPLHF
D gene: TRBD2; V gene: TRBV2; J gene: TRBJ2-5; CDR3 DNA: TGTGCCAGCAAGGGGACCTGGGGGGGCCAAGAGACCCAGTACTTC; CDR3 protein: CASKGTWGGQETQYF
D gene: TRBD2; V gene: TRBV30; J gene: TRBJ2-1; CDR3 DNA: TGTGCCTGGGCCGGGGTAGCGGGAGTCTATGAGCAGTTCTTC; CDR3 protein: CAWAGVAGVYEQFF
D gene: TRBD1; V gene: TRBV19; J gene: TRBJ2-7; CDR3 DNA: TGTGCCAGTAGTCAACAGGGGTCCTCCTACGAGCAGTACTTC; CDR3 protein: CASSQQGSSYEQYF
D gene: .; V gene: TRBV28; J gene: TRBJ1-2; CDR3 DNA: TGTGCCAGCAGTTTCGGTCTTTATGGCTACACCTTC; CDR3 protein: CASSFGLYGYTF
D gene: TRBD1; V gene: TRBV6-1; J gene: TRBJ1-4; CDR3 DNA: TGTGCCAGCAGTGAATTAGGGACAGGGCCTAATGAAAAACTGTTTTTT; CDR3 protein: CASSELGTGPNEKLFF
D gene: .; V gene: TRBV30; J gene: TRBJ2-1; CDR3 DNA: TGTGCCTGGACCCAGAGGTCGGACAATGAGCAGTTCTTC; CDR3 protein: CAWTQRSDNEQFF
D gene: .; V gene: TRBV28; J gene: TRBJ1-5; CDR3 DNA: TGTGCCACCAAGAAGGGCAGGGCCGCCAATCAGCCCCAGCATTTT; CDR3 protein: CATKKGRAANQPQHF